Detailed here is one T cell receptor (beta chain). Per germline, CDR1 KGHSH and CDR2 LQKENI. The CDR3 length is 15 residues. V was cut by 3 bases and J by 0 bases, with 10 bases left in between. Assay used: immunoSEQ multiplex PCR; TCRdb lists only in-frame clones, some missing. Of roughly 70,000 clones detected, roughly 86% appear once; the ten largest clones hold roughly 3%. This specimen belongs to a study of OX40 agonist ivuxolimab in advanced cancers. The J gene is TRBJ2-3, the V gene TRBV18; D is unresolved. Sequenced here: CD4+ or CD8+ T cells sorted from blood, sampled in a trial of the OX40 agonist ivuxolimab. The sequence was collected from an adult with an advanced solid tumor such as melanoma, head and neck, liver or kidney cancer. The chain's CDR3 is CASSPDLVSTDTQYF. For the CDR3, the DNA is TGTGCCAGCTCACCCGATTTAGTTAGCACAGATACGCAGTATTTT.